This TCR beta chain was identified during a study of blood T cell repertoires in COVID-19. Study context: Samples came from the United States, Italy and Spain, spanning acute and convalescent COVID-19. Sources were T cells, B-cell-depleted T cells, or PBMCs; the material itself was cDNA or gDNA.

Germline values: CDR1 SGHDT, CDR2 YYEEEE. V shed 0 bases and J 8 bases; nucleotides not matched to a gene: 1. This CDR3 contains 12 residues. Cohorts were determined from participant-reported clinical history. Original processing methods: Counts of nucleated cells, estimated from reference gene primer amplification, were obtained. Assay used: immunoSEQ multiplex PCR; TCRdb lists only in-frame clones, some missing. The V and J calls and clone size are taken from that table; D and trimming were inferred from the DNA. The table has about 270,000 clones, about 91% seen once. Sequenced material: PBMCs or T cells enriched from blood (not recorded which). The sequence derives from a middle-aged man who had been exposed to COVID-19. The chain employs TRBV5-6 and TRBJ2-7, with 8 bases aligning to TRBD1. As DNA, the CDR3 is TGTGCCAGCAGCTTGGGGACAGGGAAGCAGTACTTC. Translated, it gives CASSLGTGKQYF.